The source of this T cell receptor beta chain is a study of cytomegalovirus exposure and HLA in healthy donors. Turning to the study itself: The same platform was used for the roughly 120 validation repertoires as for the 666 first-cohort repertoires, as reported in a later analysis. Study observations and caveats: The listing of 150 to 200 TCR beta chains classed them as cytomegalovirus-associated.

TCRdb keeps only in-frame clones here, not all; method: immunoSEQ multiplex PCR. The sample lists roughly 150,000 clones; over 85% were seen once. A remark on this clone: Its specificity is unknown.

Trimming cost V 5 bases and J 1 base, with 8 bases left between them. The CDR3 is 13 amino acids. Per the germline V gene, CDR1 is MNHNS and CDR2 is SASEGT. This receptor was taken from a woman aged 18-35 years in good health and CMV-seropositive. The specimen sequenced was PBMCs. This chain connects TRBV6-1 to TRBJ1-1; the D gene is possibly TRBD1 (6 bases). CDR3 amino acids: CASSSTGNTEAFF. CDR3 bases: TGTGCCAGCAGTTCGACAGGGAACACTGAAGCTTTCTTT.